Listed here are 24 T cell receptor beta chains from one sample, sequenced in a study of cytomegalovirus exposure and HLA in healthy donors. Clones were read by immunoSEQ multiplex PCR, and TCRdb kept only the in-frame ones, dropping some. The table records around 98,000 clones, around nine tenths of them present only once. The material sequenced was PBMCs. These receptors came from a young woman in good health and CMV-seronegative.

The genes are TRBV18 and TRBJ1-2; TRBD1 might be the D (6 bases). Trimming took off 1 base at V and 0 bases at J, with 12 bases between the two ends. The CDR3 contains 16 residues. Germline V gene lookup returns CDR1 KGHSH and CDR2 LQKENI. CDR3 sequence: CASSPLQDSPNYGYTF. CDR3 nucleotides: TGTGCCAGCTCACCACTCCAGGACAGCCCTAACTATGGCTACACCTTC.

V gene TRBV29-1 combines with J gene TRBJ1-1; TRBD1 is a possible D gene (6 bases). V lost 4 bases and J lost 5, with 17 bases in between. Germline CDR1 is SQVTM and CDR2 is ANQGSEA. The CDR3 runs to 14 residues. CDR3 sequence: CSVARGSQRTEAFF. The CDR3 DNA reads TGCAGCGTTGCCAGGGGAAGCCAGCGGACTGAAGCTTTCTTT.

This sequence joins TRBV10-3 and TRBJ2-3; TRBD1 matches 7 bases. The V segment lost 5 bases and the J segment 5 bases; nucleotides outside the gene matches: 4. Germline assignment: CDR1 ENHRY and CDR2 SYGVKD. This CDR3 region has 13 residues. The CDR3 here is CAISSGGIDTQYF. The CDR3 coding sequence is TGTGCCATCAGTTCAGGGGGAATAGATACGCAGTATTTT.

This clone was detected a few times. This sequence joins TRBV27 and TRBJ2-7; 7 bases align to TRBD2. The J segment lost 3 bases and the V segment lost 6 bases, leaving 5 bases of the junction unmatched. From germline, CDR1 is MNHEY and CDR2 SMNVEV (reference sequence). The CDR3 consists of 13 residues. CDR3: CASRGAGDYEQYF. The CDR3 region has the DNA TGTGCCAGCAGAGGTGCGGGGGACTACGAGCAGTACTTC.

This clone was counted once. This chain links TRBV6-5 with TRBJ1-4; TRBD1 might be the D (5 bases). Germline CDR1 reads MNHEY; CDR2 reads SVGAGI. Deletions cut 0 bases from V and 7 bases from J, with 12 bases between. The CDR3 is made up of 15 amino acids. The CDR3 spells CASSYSGGATEKLFF. CDR3 DNA sequence: TGTGCCAGCAGTTACTCGGGAGGGGCTACTGAAAAACTGTTTTTT.

Concerning this clone itself: Other DNA sequences in this sample translate to the same CDR3. The V and J genes are TRBV13 and TRBJ1-5, with no clear D. Trimming shortened V by 0 bases and J by 4 bases, and 10 bases separated the two germline ends. Germline V gives CDR1 PRHDT, CDR2 FYEKMQ (reference sequence). This CDR3 contains 15 residues. DNA for the CDR3: TGTGCCAGCAGCTTAGGCCGTGGTAGAAATCAGCCCCAGCATTTT. The encoded protein is CASSLGRGRNQPQHF.

The V and J genes are TRBV2 and TRBJ2-1, with 10 bases identical to TRBD1. Germline V gene sequence: CDR1 SNHLY, CDR2 FYNNEI. CDR3 size: 15 residues. V was pared by 6 bases and J by 6 bases, with 8 bases of the junction left unmatched. This CDR3 is CASSFPGQGTNEQFF. As DNA, the CDR3 is TGTGCCAGCAGCTTTCCGGGACAGGGGACCAATGAGCAGTTCTTC. Together with reference TRBV2 and TRBJ2-1, the CDR3 gives the full variable domain: EPEVTQTPSHQVTQMGQEVILRCVPISNHLYFYWYRQILGQKVEFLVSFYNNEISEKSEIFDDQFSVERPDGSNFTLKIRSTKLEDSAMYFCASSFPGQGTNEQFFGPGTRLTVL.

The chain is built from TRBV5-4 and TRBJ2-1, with D unclear. V was trimmed by 4 bases and J by 4 bases, leaving 15 bases between them. This CDR3 is 15 amino acids long. Germline CDR1 and CDR2: SGHNT and YYREEE (reference sequence). The CDR3 DNA reads TGTGCCAGCAGCATCCCCGGTCTCCCGTACAATGAGCAGTTCTTC. Amino acid sequence: CASSIPGLPYNEQFF.

This rearrangement joins TRBV13 to TRBJ2-7, with unresolved D. V was trimmed by 8 bases and J by 3 bases, leaving 17 bases between them. Germline V gene lookup returns CDR1 PRHDT and CDR2 FYEKMQ (reference sequence). The CDR3 has 14 amino acids. The CDR3 coding sequence is TGTGCCAGCGTCTTGGGTGGGCTCAACTACGAGCAGTACTTC. It codes for CASVLGGLNYEQYF. Full variable domain (missing parts from reference TRBV13 and TRBJ2-7): AAGVIQSPRHLIKEKRETATLKCYPIPRHDTVYWYQQGPGQDPQFLISFYEKMQSDKGSIPDRFSAQQFSDYHSELNMSSLELGDSALYFCASVLGGLNYEQYFGPGTRLTVT.

This chain uses TRBV21-1 with TRBJ2-5; the D call of TRBD2 is as the table states it, not checked on the DNA. TRBV21-1 is termed a pseudogene. The CDR3 covers 15 residues. CDR3 sequence (DNA): TGTGCCAGCAGCAAAGGTCGTAGCGGCCAAGAGACCCAGTACTTC. Its protein product is CASSKGRSGQETQYF.

The chain couples TRBV18 to TRBJ1-5; D might be TRBD1 (5 bases). V was cut by 6 bases and J by 0 bases, with 9 bases left in between. The CDR3 loop spans 14 amino acids. Germline V gene data show CDR1 as KGHSH and CDR2 as LQKENI. Here the CDR3 DNA reads TGTGCCAGCTCTCAGGGAGGTAGCAATCAGCCCCAGCATTTT. It translates to CASSQGGSNQPQHF.

The rearrangement uses TRBV5-6 and TRBJ1-3; 8 positions agree with TRBD1. The CDR3 is 16 amino acids. V was pared by 4 bases and J by 0 bases, with 6 bases of the junction left unmatched. Germline lookup yields CDR1 SGHDT and CDR2 YYEEEE. Here the CDR3 reads CASSPGTGRSGNTIYF. The CDR3 nucleotides read TGTGCCAGCAGCCCCGGGACAGGCCGCTCTGGAAACACCATATATTTT.

The chain carries TRBV5-1 and TRBJ2-3; D ambiguous. Trimming shortened V by 4 bases and J by 3 bases, and 9 bases separated the two germline ends. Germline V gene sequence: CDR1 SGHRS, CDR2 YFSETQ. CDR3 length: 13 residues. For the CDR3, the DNA is TGCGCCAGCAGCACTGGTGGTACAGATACGCAGTATTTT. Translating gives CASSTGGTDTQYF.

The chain uses TRBV6-5 and TRBJ1-2; D not resolved. Between the trimmed V and J ends, which lost 10 bases and 4 bases, there was a span of 13 bases. The CDR3 is made up of 12 amino acids. Germline V CDR1 and CDR2: MNHEY, SVGAGI. CDR3 in DNA: TGTGCCACCTCTCTGGGGAGCTATGGCTACACCTTC. It yields the protein CATSLGSYGYTF.

This chain links TRBV28 with TRBJ2-1; 8 bases are a match to TRBD2. Germline V gene data show CDR1 as MDHEN and CDR2 as SYDVKM. With 7 bases clipped from V and 0 bases from J, the junction kept 11 bases outside the gene matches. The CDR3 has 17 amino acids. CDR3 sequence (DNA): TGTGCCAGCACCACTCCACGGGGGGGGAGCTCCTACAATGAGCAGTTCTTC. Its protein is CASTTPRGGSSYNEQFF.

V gene TRBV23-1 combines with J gene TRBJ1-4, with TRBD1 identical over 7 bases. TRBV23-1 counts as an open reading frame of uncertain function. V was clipped by 4 bases and J by 8 bases; unmatched bases: 4. The CDR3 runs 13 residues. The CDR3 loop is CASSRQGGEKLFF. DNA for the CDR3: TGCGCCAGCAGTCGACAGGGCGGAGAAAAACTGTTTTTT.

This chain uses TRBV7-3 with TRBJ2-1, with 9 bases lining up with TRBD2. The CDR3 sequence is 15 residues long. The germline CDR1 and CDR2 sequences are SGHTA and FQGTGA. V shed 5 bases and J 1 base; nucleotides not matched to a gene: 3. In DNA form, the CDR3 reads TGTGCCAGCAGCCCGAGCGGGGGGTCCTACAATGAGCAGTTCTTC. Translating gives CASSPSGGSYNEQFF. The full variable domain, rest sourced from reference TRBV7-3 and TRBJ2-1, is GAGVSQTPSNKVTEKGKYVELRCDPISGHTALYWYRQSLGQGPEFLIYFQGTGAADDSGLPNDRFFAVRPEGSVSTLKIQRTERGDSAVYLCASSPSGGSYNEQFFGPGTRLTVL.

A few counts support this clone. The rearrangement uses TRBV27 and TRBJ1-6, with TRBD1 matching over 8 bases. CDR1 and CDR2 (germline): MNHEY, SMNVEV (reference sequence). The CDR3 has 14 residues. The V segment lost 5 bases and the J segment 5 bases; nucleotides outside the gene matches: 2. Written as DNA, the CDR3 is TGTGCCAGCAGTCAGGGGGCCGATAATTCACCCCTCCACTTT. As protein: CASSQGADNSPLHF.

The chain is built from TRBV7-8 and TRBJ2-1; tentative D call: TRBD2 (5 bases). The germline gives CDR1 SGHVS, CDR2 FQNEAQ. V was clipped by 4 bases and J by 7 bases, with 17 bases between them. The CDR3 is 15 amino acids. The chain's CDR3 is CASSSERSGLNEQFF. CDR3 in DNA: TGTGCCAGCAGCTCGGAGCGGAGTGGTTTAAATGAGCAGTTCTTC.

The CDR3 here is CASSRNRGRDQPQHF. The CDR3 coding sequence is TGCGCCAGCAGCCGAAACAGGGGTAGAGATCAGCCCCAGCATTTT. This chain joins TRBV4-3 and TRBJ1-5; 7 bases are a match to TRBD1. This CDR3 is 15 amino acids long. V lost 4 bases and J lost 5; bases outside the gene matches: 8. CDR1 LGHNA and CDR2 YSLEER come from the germline V gene.

The rearrangement joins TRBV6-5 to TRBJ1-1; no clear D gene. Germline V gene data show CDR1 as MNHEY and CDR2 as SVGAGI. The CDR3 contains 14 residues. Deletions cut 6 bases from V and 0 bases from J, with 11 bases between. CDR3 sequence reads: CASRLFTLNTEAFF. The CDR3 DNA reads TGTGCCAGCAGGCTATTTACTCTGAACACTGAAGCTTTCTTT.

The chain recombines TRBV18 with TRBJ2-7; D may be TRBD1 (6 bases). V shed 2 bases and J shed 1 base, with 12 bases lying between them. The CDR3 is 15 amino acids. The germline CDR1 and CDR2 sequences are KGHSH and LQKENI. CDR3 bases: TGTGCCAGCTCACCAGGACAGAACCCTTCCTACGAGCAGTACTTC. It codes for CASSPGQNPSYEQYF.

The count of this clone is one. The chain links TRBV5-4 to TRBJ2-5, with D perhaps matching TRBD2 (6 bases). Germline V lookup: CDR1 SGHNT, CDR2 YYREEE (reference sequence). CDR3 length equals 16 residues. Trimming took off 0 bases at V and 2 bases at J, with 14 bases between the two ends. CDR3 in DNA: TGTGCCAGCAGCTTGGGCGGGATCCTACTTCAAGAGACCCAGTACTTC. Translation: CASSLGGILLQETQYF.

The V call is TRBV5-1, the J call TRBJ1-1; D possibly corresponds to TRBD1 (5 bases). The germline V gene has CDR1 SGHRS and CDR2 YFSETQ. Trimming took 4 bases from V and 3 from J, leaving 19 bases between them. This CDR3 spans 16 amino acids. CDR3 DNA: TGCGCCAGCAGCCGTTTCGTAGGGGTTCAGGACACTGAAGCTTTCTTT. Translation gives CASSRFVGVQDTEAFF.